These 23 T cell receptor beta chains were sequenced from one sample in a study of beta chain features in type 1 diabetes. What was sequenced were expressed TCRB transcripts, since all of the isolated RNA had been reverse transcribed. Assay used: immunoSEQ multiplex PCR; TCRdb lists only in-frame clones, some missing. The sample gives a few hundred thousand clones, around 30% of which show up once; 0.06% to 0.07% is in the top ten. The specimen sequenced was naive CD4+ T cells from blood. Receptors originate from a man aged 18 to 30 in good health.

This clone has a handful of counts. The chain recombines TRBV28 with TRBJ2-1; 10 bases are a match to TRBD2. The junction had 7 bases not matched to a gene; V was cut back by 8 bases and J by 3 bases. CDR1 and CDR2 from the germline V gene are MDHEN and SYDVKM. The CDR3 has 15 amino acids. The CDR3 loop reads CASLFPSGGYNEQFF. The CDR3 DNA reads TGTGCCAGCTTGTTCCCTAGCGGGGGCTACAATGAGCAGTTCTTC. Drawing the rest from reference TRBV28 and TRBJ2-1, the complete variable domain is DVKVTQSSRYLVKRTGEKVFLECVQDMDHENMFWYRQDPGLGLRLIYFSYDVKMKEKGDIPEGYSVSREKKERFSLILESASTNQTSMYLCASLFPSGGYNEQFFGPGTRLTVL.

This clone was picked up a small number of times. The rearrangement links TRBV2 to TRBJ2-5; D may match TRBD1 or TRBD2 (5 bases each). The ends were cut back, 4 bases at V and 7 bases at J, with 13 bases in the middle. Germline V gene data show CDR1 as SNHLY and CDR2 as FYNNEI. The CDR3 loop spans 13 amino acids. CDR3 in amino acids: CASSAQRDGTQYF. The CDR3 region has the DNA TGTGCCAGCAGTGCCCAACGGGACGGGACCCAGTACTTC.

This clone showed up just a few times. The CDR3 region is CASSLLLAVAKNIQYF. The CDR3 nucleotides read TGCGCCAGCAGCCTCCTCCTAGCTGTAGCCAAAAACATTCAGTACTTC. V gene TRBV4-1 combines with J gene TRBJ2-4; weak D call: TRBD2 (5 bases). The V end was cut by 4 bases, the J end by 0 bases, with 13 bases between. The CDR3 spans 16 residues. Germline V gene lookup returns CDR1 MGHRA and CDR2 YSYEKL.

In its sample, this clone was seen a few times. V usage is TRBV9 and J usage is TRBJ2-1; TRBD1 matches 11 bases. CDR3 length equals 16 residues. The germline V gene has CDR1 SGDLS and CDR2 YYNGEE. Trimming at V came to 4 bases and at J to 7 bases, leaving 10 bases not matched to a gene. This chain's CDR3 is CASSPSGTGGRNEQFF. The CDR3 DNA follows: TGTGCCAGCAGCCCGAGTGGGACAGGGGGTAGGAATGAGCAGTTCTTC.

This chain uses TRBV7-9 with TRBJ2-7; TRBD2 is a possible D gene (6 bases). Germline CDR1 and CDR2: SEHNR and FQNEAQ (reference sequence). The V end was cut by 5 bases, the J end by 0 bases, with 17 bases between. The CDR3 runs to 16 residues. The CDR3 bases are TGTGCCAGCAGCCTCAGTAGTAGCGGTAGCTCCTACGAGCAGTACTTC. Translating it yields CASSLSSSGSSYEQYF.

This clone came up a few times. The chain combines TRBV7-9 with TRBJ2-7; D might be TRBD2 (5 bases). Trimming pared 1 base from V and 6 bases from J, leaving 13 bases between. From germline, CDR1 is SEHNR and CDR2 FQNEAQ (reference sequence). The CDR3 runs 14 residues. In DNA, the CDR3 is TGTGCCAGCAGCTTAGGGGTGGACTCTTCCGAGCAGTACTTC. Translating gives CASSLGVDSSEQYF.

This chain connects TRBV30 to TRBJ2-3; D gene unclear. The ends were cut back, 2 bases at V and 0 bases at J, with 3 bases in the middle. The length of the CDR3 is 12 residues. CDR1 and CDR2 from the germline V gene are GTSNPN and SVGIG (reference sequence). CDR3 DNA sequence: TGTGCCTGGAGTCTGAGCACAGATACGCAGTATTTT. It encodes CAWSLSTDTQYF.

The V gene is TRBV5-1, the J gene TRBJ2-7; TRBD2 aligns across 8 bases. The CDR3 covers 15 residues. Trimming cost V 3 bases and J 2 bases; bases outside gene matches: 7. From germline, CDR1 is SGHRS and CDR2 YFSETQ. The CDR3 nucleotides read TGCGCCAGCAGCTCCACTAGCGGAATCCCCTACGAGCAGTACTTC. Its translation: CASSSTSGIPYEQYF. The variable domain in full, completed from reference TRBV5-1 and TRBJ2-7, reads KAGVTQTPRYLIKTRGQQVTLSCSPISGHRSVSWYQQTPGQGLQFLFEYFSETQRNKGNFPGRFSGRQFSNSRSEMNVSTLELGDSALYLCASSSTSGIPYEQYFGPGTRLTVT.

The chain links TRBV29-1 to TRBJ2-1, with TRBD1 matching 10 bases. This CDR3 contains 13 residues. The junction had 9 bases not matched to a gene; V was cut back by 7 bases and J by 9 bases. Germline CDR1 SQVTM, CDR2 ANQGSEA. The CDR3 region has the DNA TGCAGCGAGGCGGACAGGGGGACGGGTGAGCAGTTCTTC. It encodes CSEADRGTGEQFF.

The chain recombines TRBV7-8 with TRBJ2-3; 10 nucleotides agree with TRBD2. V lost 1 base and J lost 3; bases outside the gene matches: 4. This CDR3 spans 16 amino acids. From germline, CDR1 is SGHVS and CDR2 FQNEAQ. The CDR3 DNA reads TGTGCCAGCAGCTTAGAGGCTAGCGGGAGAACAGATACGCAGTATTTT. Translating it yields CASSLEASGRTDTQYF.

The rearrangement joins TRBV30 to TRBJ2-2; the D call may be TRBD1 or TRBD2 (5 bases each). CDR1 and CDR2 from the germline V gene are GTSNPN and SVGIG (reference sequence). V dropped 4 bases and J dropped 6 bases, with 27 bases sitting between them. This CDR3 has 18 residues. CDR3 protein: CAWTRVGLREGISGELFF. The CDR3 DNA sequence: TGTGCCTGGACCAGAGTAGGCCTTAGAGAGGGGATTTCCGGGGAGCTGTTTTTT. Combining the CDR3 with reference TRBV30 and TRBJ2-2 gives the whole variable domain SQTIHQWPATLVQPVGSPLSLECTVEGTSNPNLYWYRQAAGRGLQLLFYSVGIGQISSEVPQNLSASRPQDRQFILSSKKLLLSDSGFYLCAWTRVGLREGISGELFFGEGSRLTVL.

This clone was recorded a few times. CDR3 DNA sequence: TGTGCCAGCAGCCCAGGGGGCACTGGGGCCAACGTCCTGACTTTC. Translated: CASSPGGTGANVLTF. The chain carries TRBV27 and TRBJ2-6, with TRBD1 identical over 8 bases. This CDR3 region has 15 residues. V trimming: 6 bases; J trimming: 2 bases; junction bases outside the gene matches: 3. The germline gives CDR1 MNHEY, CDR2 SMNVEV (reference sequence).

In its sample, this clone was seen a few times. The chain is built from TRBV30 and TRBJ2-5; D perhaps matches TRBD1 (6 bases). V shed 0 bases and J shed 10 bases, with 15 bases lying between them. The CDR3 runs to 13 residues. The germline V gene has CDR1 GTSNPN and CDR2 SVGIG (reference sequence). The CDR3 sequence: CAWSVRAPGDQYF. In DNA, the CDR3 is TGTGCCTGGAGTGTCAGGGCGCCAGGGGACCAGTACTTC.

CDR3 amino acids: CAISGAGQGPLRQYF. DNA for the CDR3: TGTGCCATCAGTGGGGCGGGACAGGGTCCGCTACGGCAGTACTTC. The rearrangement uses TRBV10-3 and TRBJ2-7, with 9 bases that match TRBD1. Germline-derived CDR1 and CDR2 are ENHRY and SYGVKD. The CDR3 length is 15 residues. Trimming at V came to 4 bases and at J to 9 bases, leaving 13 bases not matched to a gene.

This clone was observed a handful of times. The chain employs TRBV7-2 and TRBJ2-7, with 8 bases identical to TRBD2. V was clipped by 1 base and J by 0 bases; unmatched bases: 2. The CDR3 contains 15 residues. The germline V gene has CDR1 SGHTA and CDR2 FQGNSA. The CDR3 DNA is TGTGCCAGCAGCTTAGAAGGGACTAGCTCCTACGAGCAGTACTTC. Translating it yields CASSLEGTSSYEQYF. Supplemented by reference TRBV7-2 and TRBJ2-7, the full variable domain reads GAGVSQSPSNKVTEKGKDVELRCDPISGHTALYWYRQSLGQGLEFLIYFQGNSAPDKSGLPSDRFSAERTGGSVSTLTIQRTQQEDSAVYLCASSLEGTSSYEQYFGPGTRLTVT.

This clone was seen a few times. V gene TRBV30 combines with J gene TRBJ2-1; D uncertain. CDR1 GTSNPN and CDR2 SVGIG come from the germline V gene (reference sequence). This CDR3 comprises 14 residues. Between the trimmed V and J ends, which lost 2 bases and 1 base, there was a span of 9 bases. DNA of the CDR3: TGTGCCTGGAGTCATGACGGATCCTACAATGAGCAGTTCTTC. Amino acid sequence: CAWSHDGSYNEQFF. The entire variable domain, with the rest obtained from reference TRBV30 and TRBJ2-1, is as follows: SQTIHQWPATLVQPVGSPLSLECTVEGTSNPNLYWYRQAAGRGLQLLFYSVGIGQISSEVPQNLSASRPQDRQFILSSKKLLLSDSGFYLCAWSHDGSYNEQFFGPGTRLTVL.

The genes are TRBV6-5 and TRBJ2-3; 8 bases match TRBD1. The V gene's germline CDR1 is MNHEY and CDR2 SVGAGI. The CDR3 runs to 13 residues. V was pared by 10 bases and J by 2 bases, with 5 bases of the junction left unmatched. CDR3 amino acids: CATATGDTDTQYF. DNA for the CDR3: TGTGCCACCGCGACAGGGGACACAGATACGCAGTATTTT.

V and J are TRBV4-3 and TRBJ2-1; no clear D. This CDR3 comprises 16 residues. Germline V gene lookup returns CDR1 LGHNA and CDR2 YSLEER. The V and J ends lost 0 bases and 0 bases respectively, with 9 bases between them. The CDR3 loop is CASSQDLPSSYNEQFF. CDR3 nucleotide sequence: TGCGCCAGCAGCCAAGATCTGCCTAGCTCCTACAATGAGCAGTTCTTC.

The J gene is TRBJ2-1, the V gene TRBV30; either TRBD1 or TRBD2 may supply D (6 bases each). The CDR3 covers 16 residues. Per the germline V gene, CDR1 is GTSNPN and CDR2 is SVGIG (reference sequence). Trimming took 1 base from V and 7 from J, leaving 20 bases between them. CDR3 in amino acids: CAWSGRGLAPLNEQFF. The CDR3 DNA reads TGTGCCTGGAGTGGACGGGGGCTAGCCCCCCTAAATGAGCAGTTCTTC.

The CDR3 nucleotides read TGCGCCAGCAGCTTAATGACTAGCGGGAGGGACAATGAGCAGTTCTTC. Translated: CASSLMTSGRDNEQFF. The genes are TRBV5-1 and TRBJ2-1, with TRBD2 identical over 14 bases. Trimming took 2 bases from V and 5 from J; bases not matched to a gene: 3. The V gene's germline CDR1 is SGHRS and CDR2 YFSETQ. This CDR3 comprises 16 residues.

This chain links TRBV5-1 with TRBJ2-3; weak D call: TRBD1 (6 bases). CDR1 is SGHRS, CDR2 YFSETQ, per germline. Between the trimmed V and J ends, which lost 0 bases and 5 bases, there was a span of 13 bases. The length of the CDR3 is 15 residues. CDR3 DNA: TGCGCCAGCAGCTTGGAGATCACAGGGCAAGATACGCAGTATTTT. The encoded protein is CASSLEITGQDTQYF.

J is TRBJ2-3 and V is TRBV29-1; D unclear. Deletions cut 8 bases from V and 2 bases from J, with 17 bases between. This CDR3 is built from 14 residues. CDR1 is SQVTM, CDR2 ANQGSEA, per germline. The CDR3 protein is CSPRGPLNTDTQYF. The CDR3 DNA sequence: TGCAGCCCCCGCGGTCCCCTTAACACAGATACGCAGTATTTT.

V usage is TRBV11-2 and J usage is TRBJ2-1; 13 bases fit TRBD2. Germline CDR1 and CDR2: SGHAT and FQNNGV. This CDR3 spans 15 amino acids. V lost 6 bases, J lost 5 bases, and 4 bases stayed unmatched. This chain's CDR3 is CASRRLAGGHNEQFF. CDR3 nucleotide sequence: TGTGCCAGCAGAAGACTAGCGGGAGGACACAATGAGCAGTTCTTC.